This passage covers 18 T cell receptor beta chains from one sample sequenced in a study of blood T cell repertoires in COVID-19. The table came from immunoSEQ multiplex PCR; TCRdb's copy has only in-frame clones and leaves some out. Among 90,000 to 150,000 clones listed, approximately 85% were seen once. Material: peripheral blood. These receptors were taken from a man older than 75 with acute or convalescent COVID-19.

The V and J genes are TRBV20-1 and TRBJ2-7; 8 bases are a match to TRBD1. CDR3 length: 13 amino acids. Trimming at V came to 3 bases and at J to 3 bases, leaving 4 bases not matched to a gene. CDR1 is DFQATT and CDR2 is SNEGSKA in the germline V gene (reference sequence). This CDR3 reads CSASGDRLYEQYF. The CDR3 nucleotides read TGCAGTGCTAGTGGGGACAGGCTCTACGAGCAGTACTTC.

This clone was seen a handful of times. The V gene is TRBV6-5, the J gene TRBJ1-1; no definite D call. V lost 5 bases and J 5 bases, leaving 6 bases between the germline ends. The CDR3 has 11 amino acids. Germline CDR1 and CDR2: MNHEY and SVGAGI. This CDR3 is CASSQETEAFF. The CDR3 nucleotides are TGTGCCAGCAGTCAGGAAACTGAAGCTTTCTTT.

The chain is built from TRBV30 and TRBJ2-1; TRBD2 matches at 7 bases. V shed 8 bases, J shed 10 bases, and the junction held 17 bases outside the gene matches. The CDR3 has 14 amino acids. The germline V gene has CDR1 GTSNPN and CDR2 SVGIG (reference sequence). The chain's CDR3 is CAKSGASARGEQFF. CDR3 in DNA: TGTGCCAAAAGCGGGGCTAGCGCGAGGGGAGAGCAGTTCTTC.

The V call is TRBV5-5, the J call TRBJ1-1, with D perhaps TRBD1 (6 bases). The V end lost 5 bases, the J end lost 0 bases, and 11 bases lay between the germline ends. There are 14 residues in the CDR3. Germline loops: CDR1 SGHKS, CDR2 YYEKEE (reference sequence). The CDR3 spells CASRKGDMNTEAFF. DNA of the CDR3: TGTGCCAGCAGGAAAGGGGACATGAACACTGAAGCTTTCTTT. Together with reference TRBV5-5 and TRBJ1-1, the CDR3 gives the full variable domain: DAGVTQSPTHLIKTRGQQVTLRCSPISGHKSVSWYQQVLGQGPQFIFQYYEKEERGRGNFPDRFSARQFPNYSSELNVNALLLGDSALYLCASRKGDMNTEAFFGQGTRLTVV.

This chain links TRBV24-1 with TRBJ1-1; D gene uncertain. The germline V and J ends were trimmed by 9 bases and 5 bases, with 12 bases remaining between them. The germline V gene encodes CDR1 KGHDR and CDR2 SFDVKD. The CDR3 extends over 12 amino acids. CDR3 bases: TGTGCCACCGCAGGAAGTGTTACTGAAGCTTTCTTT. Translating gives CATAGSVTEAFF.

The chain couples TRBV4-2 to TRBJ1-3; D is undetermined. V was shortened by 1 base and J by 4 bases, with 14 bases between the two germline ends. Germline V gene data show CDR1 as LGHNA and CDR2 as YNFKEQ. The CDR3 has 16 amino acids. CDR3: CASSQAPSEGGNTIYF. CDR3 DNA: TGTGCCAGCAGCCAAGCCCCCTCAGAGGGAGGAAACACCATATATTTT.

The chain combines TRBV4-3 with TRBJ2-1; 12 bases fit TRBD2. The J segment lost 7 bases and the V segment lost 2 bases, leaving 6 bases of the junction unmatched. The CDR3 is made up of 16 amino acids. CDR1 and CDR2 from the germline V gene are LGHNA and YSLEER. CDR3 protein: CASSQFPTSGSNEQFF. The CDR3, as DNA: TGCGCCAGCAGCCAATTTCCGACTAGCGGGAGTAATGAGCAGTTCTTC.

The chain joins TRBV15 to TRBJ1-2, with 7 bases aligning to TRBD1. Germline CDR1 is LNHNV and CDR2 is YYDKDF (reference sequence). The CDR3 loop spans 14 amino acids. J gave up 6 bases and V 6 bases, and 10 bases lay outside the gene matches. The CDR3 reads CATRRQGTNHGYTF. DNA for the CDR3: TGTGCCACCAGAAGACAGGGCACAAACCATGGCTACACCTTC.

The chain carries TRBV28 and TRBJ1-6; D may be TRBD1 (5 bases). The CDR3 covers 15 residues. Trimming removed 5 bases from V and 7 bases from J, with 15 bases in between. CDR1 is MDHEN and CDR2 is SYDVKM in the germline V gene. As DNA, the CDR3 is TGTGCCAGCAGTACACTTCAGGGAGGGAATTCACCCCTCCACTTT. This gives the protein CASSTLQGGNSPLHF.

This clone was seen only a few times. The V gene is TRBV7-8, the J gene TRBJ2-7; 15 nucleotides line up with TRBD2. V lost 5 bases to trimming and J lost 0 bases; unmatched junction nucleotides: 11. The CDR3 runs to 19 residues. CDR1 and CDR2 (germline): SGHVS, FQNEAQ. The CDR3 spells CASSGWTSGRARSSYEQYF. The CDR3 DNA is TGTGCCAGCAGCGGCTGGACTAGCGGGAGGGCCAGGAGCTCCTACGAGCAGTACTTC. Full variable domain (outside the CDR3, taken from reference TRBV7-8 and TRBJ2-7): GAGVSQSPRYKVAKRGQDVALRCDPISGHVSLFWYQQALGQGPEFLTYFQNEAQLDKSGLPSDRFFAERPEGSVSTLKIQRTQQEDSAVYLCASSGWTSGRARSSYEQYFGPGTRLTVT.

V is TRBV6-5 and J is TRBJ2-3; D is unclear. The germline V gene encodes CDR1 MNHEY and CDR2 SVGAGI. CDR3 length equals 12 residues. The CDR3 DNA sequence: TGTGTTTCGTTTTCTAGCACAGATACGCAGTATTTT. It encodes CVSFSSTDTQYF.

The chain employs TRBV11-2 and TRBJ1-1, with D possibly TRBD1 on 6 matching bases. Trimming stripped 2 bases from V and 5 bases from J, with 15 bases between. The CDR3 extends over 15 amino acids. Germline V gene sequence: CDR1 SGHAT, CDR2 FQNNGV. The CDR3 DNA reads TGTGCCAGCAGCTTACCCACAGCCCAGGGGACTGAAGCTTTCTTT. Translating it yields CASSLPTAQGTEAFF.

J is TRBJ1-2 and V is TRBV29-1, with TRBD1 matching 7 bases. The germline V gene has CDR1 SQVTM and CDR2 ANQGSEA. The length of the CDR3 is 16 residues. V lost 1 base, J lost 4 bases, and 12 bases stayed unmatched. The CDR3 DNA reads TGCAGCGTTGAAGTGCGCTCGACAGGGTCTTCCTATGGCTACACCTTC. Translating it yields CSVEVRSTGSSYGYTF.

V and J are TRBV18 and TRBJ2-7, with 10 bases fitting TRBD2. The V and J ends lost 0 bases and 3 bases, in that order; junction bases with no gene match: 5. This CDR3 is 16 amino acids long. Germline V gene sequence: CDR1 KGHSH, CDR2 LQKENI. CDR3 sequence reads: CASSPPAGGVDYEQYF. CDR3 nucleotide sequence: TGTGCCAGCTCACCACCAGCGGGAGGGGTCGACTACGAGCAGTACTTC.

The CDR3 DNA is TGTGCCAGCAGCTTAGAGGTGTTGGAGACCCAGTACTTC. It yields the protein CASSLEVLETQYF. The genes are TRBV7-3 and TRBJ2-5; D remains unclear. Germline loops: CDR1 SGHTA, CDR2 FQGTGA. V lost 2 bases and J lost 5, with 9 bases in between. This CDR3 is built from 13 residues.

This clone was counted once. This rearrangement joins TRBV21-1 to TRBJ1-1; the table names TRBD1, a call not compared with the DNA. TRBV21-1 is given as a pseudogene. This CDR3 is 18 amino acids long. CDR3 protein: CASSKMDLPGTGNTEAFF. Written as DNA, the CDR3 is TGTGCCAGCAGCAAAATGGACCTTCCCGGGACAGGGAACACTGAAGCTTTCTTT.

Here the CDR3 DNA reads TGTGCCAGCGGGCCAGGCTATGGCTACACCTTC. It codes for CASGPGYGYTF. This sequence joins TRBV28 and TRBJ1-2, with no clear D. The germline CDR1 and CDR2 sequences are MDHEN and SYDVKM. The ends were cut back, 8 bases at V and 4 bases at J, with 8 bases in the middle. The CDR3 is 11 amino acids.

This clone was detected once. The CDR3 loop is CSTDRGGEAFF. CDR3 bases: TGCAGCACAGACAGGGGGGGTGAAGCTTTCTTT. V gene TRBV29-1 combines with J gene TRBJ1-1; TRBD1 agrees at 9 bases. The CDR3 length is 11 residues. Germline CDR1 SQVTM, CDR2 ANQGSEA. V lost 8 bases to trimming and J lost 7 bases; unmatched junction nucleotides: 5.